This T cell receptor (beta chain) was found in a study of blood T cell repertoires in COVID-19. Background on the study: Both acute and convalescent COVID-19 samples were obtained from the United States, Italy and Spain.

The CDR3 runs to 13 residues. V was shortened by 2 bases and J by 3 bases, with 7 bases between the two germline ends. Original methodology: From reference gene primer amplification, estimates of nucleated cell counts were derived. The data were produced by immunoSEQ multiplex PCR, yet TCRdb's version contains in-frame clones alone and is incomplete. V and J calls and clone size are as listed in that table; D and trimming were resolved from the DNA. There are around 100,000 clones in the sample; 70% to 90% occur only once, and roughly 4.4% lies in the top ten. The material sequenced was peripheral blood. This clonotype was obtained from a woman aged 45 to 65 with acute or convalescent COVID-19. This chain joins TRBV12-3 or TRBV12-4 and TRBJ2-5; tentatively, D is TRBD2 (5 bases). CDR3 DNA sequence: TGTGCCAGCAGTTTATACGGGAAAGAGACCCAGTACTTC. Translation: CASSLYGKETQYF.